These 5 T cell receptor beta chains were sequenced from one sample in a study of blood T cell repertoires in COVID-19. The repertoire was sequenced with immunoSEQ multiplex PCR; TCRdb's copy has only in-frame clones and lacks some. The repertoire holds approximately 47,000 clones, with 86% as singletons. The material sequenced was peripheral blood. The receptors come from a woman aged 55 to 70 with acute or convalescent COVID-19.

The V gene is TRBV5-1, the J gene TRBJ2-1; TRBD2 is a possible D gene (6 bases). The length of the CDR3 is 14 residues. The V end lost 4 bases, the J end lost 6 bases, and 14 bases lay between the germline ends. Germline V gene data show CDR1 as SGHRS and CDR2 as YFSETQ. CDR3 region: CASSAGLSSNEQFF. CDR3 nucleotides: TGCGCCAGCAGCGCGGGACTGTCTAGCAATGAGCAGTTCTTC.

The chain uses TRBV7-9 and TRBJ2-7; D is perhaps TRBD1 (5 bases). Trimming removed 5 bases from V and 0 bases from J, with 14 bases in between. CDR3 length: 15 amino acids. CDR1 is SEHNR and CDR2 is FQNEAQ in the germline V gene (reference sequence). CDR3 in DNA: TGTGCCAGCAGCCGGCAGGGCCCGAGCTCCTACGAGCAGTACTTC. Its translation: CASSRQGPSSYEQYF.

The rearrangement uses TRBV9 and TRBJ2-4; D perhaps matches TRBD1 (5 bases). Trimming shortened V by 3 bases and J by 8 bases, and 12 bases separated the two germline ends. Germline V CDR1 and CDR2: SGDLS, YYNGEE. The CDR3 is 13 residues long. Here the CDR3 reads CASSARLGDIQYF. The CDR3 DNA follows: TGTGCCAGCAGCGCCCGTTTAGGGGACATTCAGTACTTC.

This chain joins TRBV11-3 and TRBJ2-2, with TRBD1 matching over 8 bases. With V trimmed by 4 bases and J by 4 bases, 2 bases remained unmatched. This CDR3 spans 14 amino acids. Germline V gives CDR1 SGHNT, CDR2 YENEEA. CDR3 region: CASSSGQGTGELFF. In DNA form, the CDR3 reads TGTGCCAGCAGCTCCGGACAGGGCACCGGGGAGCTGTTTTTT.

The chain has TRBV5-1 and TRBJ2-3, with TRBD2 as a possible D gene (5 bases). CDR1 is SGHRS, CDR2 YFSETQ, per germline. The germline V and J ends were trimmed by 6 bases and 0 bases, with 14 bases remaining between them. There are 15 residues in the CDR3. CDR3 nucleotides: TGCGCCAGCAAAATCTGGACTCCTAGCACAGATACGCAGTATTTT. The encoded protein is CASKIWTPSTDTQYF.